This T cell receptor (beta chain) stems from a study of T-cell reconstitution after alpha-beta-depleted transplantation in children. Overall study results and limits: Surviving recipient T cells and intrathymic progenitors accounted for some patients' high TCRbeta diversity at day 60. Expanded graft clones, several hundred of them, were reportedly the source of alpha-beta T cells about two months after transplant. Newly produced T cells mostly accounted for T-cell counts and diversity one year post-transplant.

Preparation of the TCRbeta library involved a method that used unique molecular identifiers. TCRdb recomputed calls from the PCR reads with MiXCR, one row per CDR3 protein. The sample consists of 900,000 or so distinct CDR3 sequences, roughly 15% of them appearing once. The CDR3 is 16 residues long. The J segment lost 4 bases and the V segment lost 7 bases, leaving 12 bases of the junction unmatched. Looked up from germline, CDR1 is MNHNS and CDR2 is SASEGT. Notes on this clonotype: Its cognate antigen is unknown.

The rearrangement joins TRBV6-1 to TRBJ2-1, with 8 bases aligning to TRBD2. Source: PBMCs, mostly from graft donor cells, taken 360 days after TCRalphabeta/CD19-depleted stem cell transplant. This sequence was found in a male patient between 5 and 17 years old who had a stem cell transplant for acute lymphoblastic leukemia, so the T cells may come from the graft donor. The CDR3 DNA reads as TGTGCCAGCACGGCGGCGGGAGGTCGGGCTTACAATGAGCAGTTCTTC. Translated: CASTAAGGRAYNEQFF.